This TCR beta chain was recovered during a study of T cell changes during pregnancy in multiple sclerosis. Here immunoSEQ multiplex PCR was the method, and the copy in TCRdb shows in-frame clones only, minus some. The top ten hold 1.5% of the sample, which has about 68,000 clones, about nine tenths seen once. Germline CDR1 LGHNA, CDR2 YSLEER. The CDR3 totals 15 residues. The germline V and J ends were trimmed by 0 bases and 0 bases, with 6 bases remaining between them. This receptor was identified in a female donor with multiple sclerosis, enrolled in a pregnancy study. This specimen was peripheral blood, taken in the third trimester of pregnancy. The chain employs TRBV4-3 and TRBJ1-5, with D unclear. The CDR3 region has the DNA TGCGCCAGCAGCCAAGACTCTTATAGCAATCAGCCCCAGCATTTT. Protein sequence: CASSQDSYSNQPQHF.